This T cell receptor beta chain stems from a study of graft-versus-host responses after intestinal transplantation. For the study at large: Anti-thymocyte globulin was used for induction in all recipients, who then took tacrolimus and steroids for around 3 years.

About this clone: Its cognate antigen is unknown.

Only in-frame clones appear in the TCRdb table, and some are missing; sequencing was by immunoSEQ multiplex PCR. The profile shows just over 85,000 clones, approximately 90% of them singletons. Trimming at V came to 6 bases and at J to 3 bases, leaving 8 bases not matched to a gene. The CDR3 spans 14 residues. Looked up from germline, CDR1 is MNHEY and CDR2 is SMNVEV (reference sequence). General study results and limits: Circulating GvH clones peaking coincided with falling HvG clones soon after transplant. The study found high graft-versus-host to host-versus-graft clonal ratios in allografts of patients with graft-donor T cell macrochimerism.

The gene calls are TRBV27 and TRBJ2-7, with 7 bases aligning to TRBD1. This receptor was identified in a human donor who was the organ donor for an intestinal transplant. Sequenced here: unstimulated CD8+ T cells sorted from spleen or lymph node cells, sampled before transplant. The CDR3 region has the DNA TGTGCCAGCAGGTTAGAAACAGGGGTCTACGAGCAGTACTTC. This sequence encodes CASRLETGVYEQYF.